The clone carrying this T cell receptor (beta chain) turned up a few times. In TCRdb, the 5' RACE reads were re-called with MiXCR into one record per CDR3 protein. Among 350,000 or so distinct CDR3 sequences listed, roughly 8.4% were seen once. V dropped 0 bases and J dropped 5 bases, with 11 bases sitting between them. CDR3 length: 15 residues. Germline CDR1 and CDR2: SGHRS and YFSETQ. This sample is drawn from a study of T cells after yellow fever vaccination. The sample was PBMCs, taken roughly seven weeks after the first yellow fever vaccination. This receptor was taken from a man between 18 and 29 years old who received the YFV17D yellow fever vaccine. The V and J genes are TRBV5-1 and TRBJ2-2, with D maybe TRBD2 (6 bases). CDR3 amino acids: CASSLAGGVTGELFF. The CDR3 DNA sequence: TGCGCCAGCAGCTTGGCTGGCGGGGTTACCGGGGAGCTGTTTTTT.